This T cell receptor (beta chain) was documented in a study of beta chain features in type 1 diabetes. Study outcomes and limitations: Compared with healthy donors, patients appeared to share more similar naive, central memory and regulatory TCRB repertoires. TCRB CDR3s from Type 1 diabetes patients were moderately but significantly shorter in all four CD4+ subsets.

In total, each donor contributed a single heparinised blood draw that averaged about 100 mL. Sorting gave populations that all exceeded 98% purity. This clone was seen ten or more times. Its antigen is not identified. Germline loops: CDR1 SNHLY, CDR2 FYNNEI. The junction had 14 bases not matched to a gene; V was cut back by 7 bases and J by 5 bases. The CDR3 covers 16 residues. cDNA synthesis used the whole RNA isolate, giving expressed TCRB sequences. The table came from immunoSEQ multiplex PCR; TCRdb's copy has only in-frame clones and leaves some out. This sample has about 340,000 clones, with roughly 8% found just once.

Material: central memory CD4+ T cells from blood. V and J are TRBV2 and TRBJ2-1; 7 bases align to TRBD2. This receptor was identified in a woman between 18 and 29 years old in good health. Written as DNA, the CDR3 is TGTGCCAGCACTCGGACGGCCGGACTAGGGAACAATGAGCAGTTCTTC. It specifies CASTRTAGLGNNEQFF.